This record covers a single T cell receptor beta chain. These data come from a study of blood T cell repertoires in COVID-19. Study-wide context: Both acute and convalescent COVID-19 samples were obtained from the United States, Italy and Spain. T cells, B-cell-depleted T cells, or PBMCs provided the cDNA or gDNA that served as material.

This table comes from immunoSEQ multiplex PCR, and its TCRdb copy is limited to in-frame clones, with some not included. The sample has about 380,000 clones; more than 75% are singletons. V was clipped by 5 bases and J by 8 bases; unmatched bases: 5. CDR1 and CDR2 from the germline V gene are GTSNPN and SVGIG (reference sequence). The CDR3 is 13 residues long. Cohorts were assigned according to the clinical history that participants reported. For recovered donors of Cohort 3, there were two negative PCRs, clearance, or symptom resolution. Input material: PBMCs or T cells enriched from blood (not recorded which). The sequence came from a woman aged 18-29 years who had recovered from COVID-19. V and J are TRBV30 and TRBJ1-4; TRBD1 matches 10 bases. The CDR3 protein is CAWGRDRGEKLFF. The CDR3 bases are TGTGCCTGGGGCCGGGACAGGGGCGAAAAACTGTTTTTT.